The subject of this entry is one TCR beta chain. This clone was observed a single time. Its antigen target is currently unknown. The input lacks base qualities; no much larger clone sits a single base away. CDR1 and CDR2, per the germline V gene, are SGHAT and FQNNGV. V is shortened by 1 base, J by 1 base, and the region joining them spans 9 bases. The CDR3 holds 15 amino acids from the cysteine to the phenylalanine. CDR3 DNA is the only sequence kept; it has 45 bases, read in frame from the first base. The sample belongs to a study of memory CD8 T cells in hepatitis C reinfection (dated by TCRdb to 2015 to 2018). In terms of the full investigation: Of the five donors, three spontaneously resolved two consecutive HCV infections, and two cleared a primary infection but developed chronic infection after reinfection. In the reinfection study, participants who had previously resolved an HCV infection were followed up every 3 months. HCV reinfection was defined as a positive HCV RNA test following two negative tests taken at least 60 days apart. The study tracked the TCR beta repertoire of virus-specific CD8 T cells longitudinally across an HCV reinfection episode in a few donors. Roughly five reinfection cases with stored pre-reinfection samples were identified between the late 2000s and the early 2010s. Pre-reinfection samples were collected between 55 and 20 weeks before reinfection was detected.

The library was prepared using the immunoSEQ multiplex PCR assay. Genomic DNA was extracted from the sorted cells, and Adaptive Biotechnologies' automated high-throughput method was used to sequence the TCR beta V, D and J regions. A two-step, bias-controlled multiplex PCR was used to amplify CDR3 regions. An Illumina instrument was used to sequence the amplified TCR beta libraries. On the study's bioinformatics: Demultiplexed reads were processed to reduce amplification and sequencing bias, and the IMGT database was used to assign CDR3 sequences to gene families. Repertoire data were analyzed with ImmunoSEQ software version 2.0. Clonotype lists were filtered to remove out-of-frame sequences and sequences containing stop codons in the CDR3. Clonotypes with a frequency below 0.01% were excluded because such low-frequency clonotypes corresponded to less than one cell. Richness was computed as observed richness divided by input cell number, and evenness as Shannon entropy divided by log observed richness. Simpson diversity and Morisita-Horn overlap indices were used to quantify repertoire diversity and similarity between time points. Each clonotype was placed into one of four groups: dominant (>1%), sub-dominant (0.5-0.99%), low abundance (0.1-0.49%) or lowest abundance (<0.1%). The germline index was obtained by subtracting total nucleotide additions from total CDR3 length and then dividing the result by total CDR3 length. Imported from immuneACCESS, the table was reduced by TCRdb to in-frame sequences with V and J called. These copies leave out some clones; in studies compared against another copy, an unresolved V gene accounts for under half, and the cause of the remainder is not known. That table gives V, J and clone size, and the DNA gave D and trimming. Within this sample are 50,000 or so clones, with 85% to 90% of them counted one time only. The ten most abundant clones make up roughly 0.99% of the sample.

Beyond this particular receptor, the publication reports: Because only a handful of donors were included, definitive conclusions about public clonotypes linked to secondary clearance could not be reached by the study.

Explained via the paper, the time point label denotes: pre-reinfection, 55 to 20 weeks before reinfection detection. The sorted cells were sequenced directly ex vivo, without any in vitro expansion ahead of TCR sequencing. Donors were people who inject drugs enrolled in the Montreal Acute Hepatitis C Cohort Study (HEPCO) in Canada. As controls, total naive CD8 T cells, sorted as viable CD3+ CD8+ CD45RO-, were obtained from a couple of donors at each of the three reinfection time points. Before sorting, cryopreserved peripheral blood mononuclear cells were thawed and used as the source for purifying CD8 T cells. Negative selection with the MACS CD8+ T cell Isolation Kit was used to enrich CD8 T cells. A BD FACSAria II sorter with FACSDiva software was used for cell sorting, and FlowJo was used for data analysis.

The sample consisted of naive CD8+ T cells sorted from blood. The cell subset or site label for this specimen denotes: total naive CD8+CD45RO- T cells. This chain is built from TRBV11-2 and TRBJ2-3, with TRBD2 perhaps the D gene, on 6 matching bases. The sequence was obtained from a man between 18 and 29 years old with hepatitis C virus infection. The DNA is as follows: TGTGCCAGCAGCTTAGGGTCTAGCGGCACAGATACGCAGTATTTT. Translated, this gives CASSLGSSGTDTQYF. Reference TRBV11-2 and TRBJ2-3 genes cover what lies past the CDR3, so the full variable domain is EAGVAQSPRYKIIEKRQSVAFWCNPISGHATLYWYQQILGQGPKLLIQFQNNGVVDDSQLPKDRFSAERLKGVDSTLKIQPAKLEDSAVYLCASSLGSSGTDTQYFGPGTRLTVL.